The subject of this entry is one TCR beta chain. Its antigen is not known. This specimen comes from a study of blood T cells in healthy people across ages. Whole-study results and caveats: The unsorted PBMCs prevented any conclusive comparison of naive versus antigen-experienced cells.

Roughly 10 milliliters was the volume of peripheral blood drawn from each donor. The germline gives CDR1 MDHEN, CDR2 SYDVKM. V was pared by 10 bases and J by 5 bases, with 11 bases of the junction left unmatched. The CDR3 totals 14 residues. Together with a sample-barcoded 5' primer, a J-beta primer mix was included in a second PCR lasting about 7 to 11 cycles. Via MiXCR, TCRdb re-called the 5' RACE reads, giving one row per CDR3 protein. The sample lists about 930,000 distinct CDR3 sequences; 29% were seen once. The data also belong to a second study, concerning T cells of mothers and their children.

This sequence was found in a woman in her 40s in good health. The chain employs TRBV28 and TRBJ2-3, with 8 bases lining up with TRBD1. The sample comprised blood. The CDR3 here is CATRGTGGRDTQYF. In nucleotides, the CDR3 is TGTGCCACCCGTGGGACAGGCGGACGAGATACGCAGTATTTT.